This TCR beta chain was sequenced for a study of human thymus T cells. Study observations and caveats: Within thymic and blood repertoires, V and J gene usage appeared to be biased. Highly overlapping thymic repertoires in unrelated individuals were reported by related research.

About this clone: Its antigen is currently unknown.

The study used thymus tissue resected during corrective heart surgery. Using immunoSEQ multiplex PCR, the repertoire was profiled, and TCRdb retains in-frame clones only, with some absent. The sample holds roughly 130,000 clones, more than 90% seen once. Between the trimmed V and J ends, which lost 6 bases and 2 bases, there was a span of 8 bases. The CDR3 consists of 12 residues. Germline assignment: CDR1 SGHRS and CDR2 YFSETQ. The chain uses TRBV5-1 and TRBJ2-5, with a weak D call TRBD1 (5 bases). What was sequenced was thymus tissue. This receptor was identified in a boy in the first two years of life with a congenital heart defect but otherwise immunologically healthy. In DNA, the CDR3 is TGCGCCAGCAAGGGGCGACAAGAGACCCAGTACTTC. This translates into CASKGRQETQYF.